This T cell receptor (beta chain) emerged from a study of blood T cells in healthy people across ages. Alongside a J-beta primer mix, a sample-barcoded 5' primer served in a second PCR lasting about 7 to 11 cycles. MiXCR was run by TCRdb on the 5' RACE reads, yielding one entry per CDR3 protein. The table records 600,000 or so distinct CDR3 sequences, 25% to 30% of them present only once. The CDR3 contains 16 residues. V dropped 4 bases and J dropped 2; count of bases not matched to a gene: 10. Germline V gives CDR1 DFQATT, CDR2 SNEGSKA (reference sequence). Material: blood. This chain links TRBV20-1 with TRBJ1-5; 8 nucleotides line up with TRBD1. The TCR was taken from a woman of 80 years or more in good health. CDR3 sequence (DNA): TGCAGTGCTAACGGAAAAGAGGACAGGGGCAATCAGCCCCAGCATTTT. Protein sequence: CSANGKEDRGNQPQHF.